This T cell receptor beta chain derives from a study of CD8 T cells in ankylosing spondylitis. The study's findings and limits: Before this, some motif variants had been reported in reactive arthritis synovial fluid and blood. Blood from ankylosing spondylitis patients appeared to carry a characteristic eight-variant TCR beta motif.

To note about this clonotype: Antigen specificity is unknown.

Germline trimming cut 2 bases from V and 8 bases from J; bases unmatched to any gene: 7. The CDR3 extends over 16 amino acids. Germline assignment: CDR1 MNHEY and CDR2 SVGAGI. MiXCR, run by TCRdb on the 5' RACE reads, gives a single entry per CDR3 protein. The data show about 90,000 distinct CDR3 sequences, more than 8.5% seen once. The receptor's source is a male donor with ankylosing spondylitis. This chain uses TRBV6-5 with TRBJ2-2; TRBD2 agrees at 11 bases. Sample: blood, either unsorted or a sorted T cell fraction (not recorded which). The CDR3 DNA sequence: TGTGCCAGCAGTTACCCTTCGACTAGCGGGATTGGGGAGCTGTTTTTT. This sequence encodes CASSYPSTSGIGELFF.